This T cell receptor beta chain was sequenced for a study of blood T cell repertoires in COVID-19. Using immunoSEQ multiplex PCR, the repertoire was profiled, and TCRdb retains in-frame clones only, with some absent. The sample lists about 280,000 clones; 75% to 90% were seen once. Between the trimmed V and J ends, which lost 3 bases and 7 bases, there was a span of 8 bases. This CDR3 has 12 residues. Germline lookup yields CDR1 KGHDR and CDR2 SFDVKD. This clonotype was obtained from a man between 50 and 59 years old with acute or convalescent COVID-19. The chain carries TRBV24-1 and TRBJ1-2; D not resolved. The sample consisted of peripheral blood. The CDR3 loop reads CATSDTNRGYTF. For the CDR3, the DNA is TGTGCCACCAGTGATACAAACCGTGGCTACACCTTC.